This TCR beta chain was documented in a study of T cell repertoires in cytomegalovirus infection. The overall study: Recently described HLA-C-restricted plus well-studied HLA-B-restricted CMV epitopes were used. Signatures in public TCR beta sequences pointed to both CMV infection and matching HLA type.

At least ten counts were recorded for this clonotype. What it binds is not known. Trimming removed 5 bases from V and 0 bases from J, with 13 bases in between. The CDR3 is made up of 15 amino acids. Per the germline V gene, CDR1 is SGHVS and CDR2 is FQNEAQ. TCRdb processed the reads anew with MiXCR; each CDR3 protein has one entry. The sample has some 700,000 distinct CDR3 sequences, around 31% seen once. Study-wide results and limits: The cumulative frequency of public TCR beta families identified carriers of CMV plus the relevant HLA. CMV-specific TCR beta clonotypes restricted by HLA-C dominated the ex vivo response.

The source was cultured PBMCs, collected from culture after CMV antigen stimulation. The clonotype was recovered from a human donor in good health (CMV status not recorded). Some clones in this sample may be carry-over from other donors' samples. The rearrangement uses TRBV7-8 and TRBJ1-1; D is uncertain. The CDR3 protein is CASSPPGPMNTEAFF. As DNA, the CDR3 is TGTGCCAGCAGCCCCCCAGGACCTATGAACACTGAAGCTTTCTTT.